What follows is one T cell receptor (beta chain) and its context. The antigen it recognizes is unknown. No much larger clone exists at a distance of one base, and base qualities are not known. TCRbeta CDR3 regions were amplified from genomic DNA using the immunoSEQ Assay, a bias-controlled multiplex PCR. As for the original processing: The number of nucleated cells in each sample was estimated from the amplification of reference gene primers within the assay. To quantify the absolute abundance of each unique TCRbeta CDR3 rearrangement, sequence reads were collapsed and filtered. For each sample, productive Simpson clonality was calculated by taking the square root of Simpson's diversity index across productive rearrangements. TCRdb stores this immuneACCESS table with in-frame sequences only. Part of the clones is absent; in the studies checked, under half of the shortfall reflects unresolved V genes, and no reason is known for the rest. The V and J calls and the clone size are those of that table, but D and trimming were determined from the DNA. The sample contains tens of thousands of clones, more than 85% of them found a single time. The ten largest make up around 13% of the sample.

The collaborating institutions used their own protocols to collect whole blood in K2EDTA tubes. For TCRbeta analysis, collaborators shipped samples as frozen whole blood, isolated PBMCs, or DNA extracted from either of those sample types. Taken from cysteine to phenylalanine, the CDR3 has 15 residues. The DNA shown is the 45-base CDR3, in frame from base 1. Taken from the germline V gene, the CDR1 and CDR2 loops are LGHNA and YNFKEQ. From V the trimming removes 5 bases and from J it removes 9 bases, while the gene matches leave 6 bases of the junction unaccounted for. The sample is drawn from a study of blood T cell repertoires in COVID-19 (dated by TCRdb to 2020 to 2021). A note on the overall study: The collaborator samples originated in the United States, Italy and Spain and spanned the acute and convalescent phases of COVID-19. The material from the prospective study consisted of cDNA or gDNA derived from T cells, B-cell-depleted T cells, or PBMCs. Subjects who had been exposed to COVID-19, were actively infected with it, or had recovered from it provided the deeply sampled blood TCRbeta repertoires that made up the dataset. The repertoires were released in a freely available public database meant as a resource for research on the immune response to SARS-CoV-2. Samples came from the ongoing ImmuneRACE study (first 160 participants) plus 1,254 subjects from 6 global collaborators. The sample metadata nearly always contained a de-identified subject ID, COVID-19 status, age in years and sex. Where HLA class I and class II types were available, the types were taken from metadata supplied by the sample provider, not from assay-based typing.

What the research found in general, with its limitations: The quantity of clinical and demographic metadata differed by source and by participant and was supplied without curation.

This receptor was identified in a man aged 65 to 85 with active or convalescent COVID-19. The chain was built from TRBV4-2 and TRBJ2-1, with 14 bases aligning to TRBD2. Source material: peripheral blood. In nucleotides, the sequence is TGTGCCAGCAGCGCGGGGACTAGCGGGAGACCTGAGCAGTTCTTC. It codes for CASSAGTSGRPEQFF.